The T cell receptor (beta chain) described here comes from a study of vaccination and CD4 T cells after COVID-19. Looking at the study overall: Comprising six males and four females, the convalescent participants counted two Hispanic individuals among them. Participants received two doses of either BNT162b2 or mRNA-1273 vaccine.

Sequenced with the Oncomine TCR Beta short-read assay was DNA taken from cultured CD4+ T cells. TCRdb reprocessed the PCR reads with MiXCR, giving one entry per CDR3 protein. This table holds 11,000 to 15,000 distinct CDR3 sequences, 43% found once. Germline CDR1 is LNHDA and CDR2 is SQIVND (reference sequence). The CDR3 covers 16 residues. V was cut by 0 bases and J by 4 bases, with 13 bases left in between. Treatment of the sample: roughly nine-day PBMC culture with coronavirus spike peptide pools or control peptides (ViraFEST assay). A few million PBMCs were grown per well alongside about 10 IU/ml IL-2 and 9.5 to 10 ug/ml peptide pools. This clonotype has just a few counts. Its antigen is currently unknown.

Sequenced input: CD4+ T cells from blood, cultured in vitro. The receptor's source is a human donor who had recovered from COVID-19. The chain is built from TRBV19 and TRBJ1-5; D is unclear. This chain's CDR3 is CASSIETSAGNQPQHF. DNA for the CDR3: TGTGCCAGTAGTATAGAGACTAGCGCCGGGAATCAGCCCCAGCATTTT.